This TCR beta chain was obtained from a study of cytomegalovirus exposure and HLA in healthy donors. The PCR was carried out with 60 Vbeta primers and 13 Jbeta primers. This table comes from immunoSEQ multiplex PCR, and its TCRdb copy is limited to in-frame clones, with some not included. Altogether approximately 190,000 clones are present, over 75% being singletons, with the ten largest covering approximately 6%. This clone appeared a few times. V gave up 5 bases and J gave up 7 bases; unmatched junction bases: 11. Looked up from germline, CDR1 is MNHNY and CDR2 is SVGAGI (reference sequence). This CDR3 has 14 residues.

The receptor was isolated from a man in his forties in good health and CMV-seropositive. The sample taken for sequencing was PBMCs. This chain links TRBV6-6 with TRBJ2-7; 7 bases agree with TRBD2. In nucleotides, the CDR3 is TGTGCCAGCAGTCCCGTGGGAGGGGCTGGGGAGCAGTACTTC. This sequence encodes CASSPVGGAGEQYF.